This TCR beta chain was retrieved from a study of vaccination and CD4 T cells after COVID-19. Notes on this clonotype: What it binds is not known.

The V and J ends lost 8 bases and 8 bases respectively, with 15 bases between them. Germline CDR1 SQVTM, CDR2 ANQGSEA. The CDR3 has 11 amino acids. As to treatment: approximately 10-day PBMC culture with coronavirus spike peptide pools or control peptides (ViraFEST assay). Cultured CD4+ T-cell DNA underwent Oncomine TCR Beta short-read sequencing. In this case, cultured CD4+ T cells provided the extracted genomic DNA. TCRdb re-derived calls from the PCR reads in MiXCR, one entry per CDR3 protein. The sample holds 13,000 to 15,000 distinct CDR3 sequences, about four fifths seen once. The TCR sequence derives from a human donor who had recovered from COVID-19. Sequencing was done on a sample of CD4+ T cells from blood, cultured in vitro. The chain carries TRBV29-1 and TRBJ1-1; possibly TRBD1 for D (5 bases). The CDR3 protein is CSFTQTAEAFF. The CDR3 DNA reads TGCAGCTTCACCCAGACAGCCGAAGCTTTCTTT.